This T cell receptor (beta chain) was sequenced during a study of cytomegalovirus exposure and HLA in healthy donors. Amplification used 60 Vbeta primers and 13 Jbeta primers. The assay was immunoSEQ multiplex PCR, and TCRdb's table has in-frame clones only and misses some. Of about 140,000 clones listed, over 60% are singletons. CDR3 length: 17 amino acids. Germline CDR1 SGHTA, CDR2 FQGNSA. The V gene end was trimmed by 3 bases and the J gene end by 5 bases; junction bases not matched to a gene: 10. This clonotype originated in a woman aged 60-75 years in good health and CMV-seronegative. The V gene is TRBV7-2, the J gene TRBJ2-1, with 10 bases identical to TRBD2. Sequenced sample: PBMCs. The CDR3 spells CASSFNPPSGGHNEQFF. CDR3 sequence (DNA): TGTGCCAGCAGCTTTAACCCACCTAGCGGGGGACACAATGAGCAGTTCTTC.